One and the same sample provided the 18 T cell receptor beta chains below, sequenced in a study of cytomegalovirus exposure and HLA in healthy donors. The PCR was carried out with 60 Vbeta primers and 13 Jbeta primers. The repertoire was sequenced with immunoSEQ multiplex PCR; TCRdb's copy has only in-frame clones and lacks some. The sample yields more than 150,000 clones, 82% seen once. The source material was PBMCs. The receptors were sampled from a man in his forties or fifties in good health and CMV-seronegative.

This chain connects TRBV28 to TRBJ1-1, with D tentatively TRBD1 (5 bases). CDR3 size: 13 residues. V lost 3 bases and J 4 bases, leaving 9 bases between the germline ends. Germline assignment: CDR1 MDHEN and CDR2 SYDVKM. The CDR3 loop is CASSFNRGTEAFF. Written as DNA, the CDR3 is TGTGCCAGCAGTTTTAATAGGGGCACTGAAGCTTTCTTT.

This clone was counted between two and nine times. V and J are TRBV4-1 and TRBJ2-7; TRBD1 agrees at 7 bases. The CDR3 covers 13 residues. Germline CDR1 is MGHRA and CDR2 is YSYEKL. V trimming: 5 bases; J trimming: 3 bases; junction bases outside the gene matches: 4. CDR3 DNA: TGCGCCAGCAGCGCCCAGGGGGACTACGAGCAGTACTTC. Protein sequence: CASSAQGDYEQYF.

This clone was detected only a few times. The same CDR3 can be traced to other DNA sequences in this sample. This chain links TRBV28 with TRBJ1-4; possible D gene TRBD1, 5 bases. The ends were cut back, 6 bases at V and 2 bases at J, with 13 bases in the middle. CDR1 MDHEN and CDR2 SYDVKM come from the germline V gene. The CDR3 has 15 residues. CDR3 in amino acids: CASSPGGATNEKLFF. The CDR3 DNA reads as TGTGCCAGCAGCCCTGGAGGGGCGACTAATGAAAAACTGTTTTTT.

The chain couples TRBV5-6 to TRBJ2-3, with D possibly being TRBD2 (5 bases). Trimming left V 0 bases short and J 2 bases short, with 10 bases between. The CDR3 is 15 amino acids. Looked up from germline, CDR1 is SGHDT and CDR2 is YYEEEE. As DNA, the CDR3 is TGTGCCAGCAGCTTGGTCCCAGCGGACACAGATACGCAGTATTTT. It yields the protein CASSLVPADTDTQYF. The full variable domain, with the rest looked up from reference TRBV5-6 and TRBJ2-3, is DAGVTQSPTHLIKTRGQQVTLRCSPKSGHDTVSWYQQALGQGPQFIFQYYEEEERQRGNFPDRFSGHQFPNYSSELNVNALLLGDSALYLCASSLVPADTDTQYFGPGTRLTVL.

V and J are TRBV5-4 and TRBJ2-7, with a possible D match to TRBD2 (5 bases). The CDR3 length is 14 residues. CDR1 and CDR2 from the germline V gene are SGHNT and YYREEE (reference sequence). V was pared by 0 bases and J by 1 base, with 8 bases between. The DNA of the CDR3 is TGTGCCAGCAGCTTGGCCCCGGGGTCCTACGAGCAGTACTTC. This sequence encodes CASSLAPGSYEQYF. The full variable domain, rest sourced from reference TRBV5-4 and TRBJ2-7, is ETGVTQSPTHLIKTRGQQVTLRCSSQSGHNTVSWYQQALGQGPQFIFQYYREEENGRGNFPPRFSGLQFPNYSSELNVNALELDDSALYLCASSLAPGSYEQYFGPGTRLTVT.

Note on this clone: At one end, the junction sequence differs from germline, possibly due to a read error. This chain connects TRBV2 to TRBJ2-7, with D possibly being TRBD1 (6 bases). Germline CDR1 is SNHLY and CDR2 is FYNNEI. This CDR3 is 13 amino acids long. CDR3 coding DNA: TGTGCCAGCAGTGAAGAAGTTAAGACAGGATCCGACTTC. Its protein product is CASSEEVKTGSDF.

This chain's CDR3 is CASSFRQGSAFF. The DNA for the CDR3 is TGTGCCAGCAGCTTCCGACAGGGTTCGGCTTTCTTT. The chain carries TRBV7-9 and TRBJ1-1; 7 nucleotides agree with TRBD1. CDR3 size: 12 residues. The germline CDR1 and CDR2 sequences are SEHNR and FQNEAQ (reference sequence). J lost 11 bases, V lost 3 bases, and 6 bases had no gene match.

The J gene is TRBJ2-1, the V gene TRBV7-3, with D uncertain. Germline V gene lookup returns CDR1 SGHTA and CDR2 FQGTGA. The CDR3 runs to 14 residues. Trimming took off 2 bases at V and 8 bases at J, with 13 bases between the two ends. CDR3 DNA sequence: TGTGCCAGCAGCTTAGGCGGATCGGTGGATGAGCAGTTCTTC. Translation gives CASSLGGSVDEQFF.

This clone has more than one count but fewer than ten. The chain is built from TRBV19 and TRBJ1-2; 7 positions agree with TRBD1. Trimming cost V 11 bases and J 5 bases; bases outside gene matches: 11. CDR3 length equals 13 residues. From germline, CDR1 is LNHDA and CDR2 SQIVND (reference sequence). The CDR3 region is CAGEDREGYGYTF. In DNA, the CDR3 is TGTGCCGGGGAAGACAGGGAAGGATATGGCTACACCTTC.

The genes are TRBV28 and TRBJ2-1, with TRBD2 identical over 9 bases. The CDR3 spans 17 residues. Germline CDR1 MDHEN, CDR2 SYDVKM. With 8 bases clipped from V and 0 bases from J, the junction kept 11 bases outside the gene matches. As DNA, the CDR3 is TGTGCCAGCGTTCTAGCGGGGCCGGGGAGCTCCTACAATGAGCAGTTCTTC. Protein: CASVLAGPGSSYNEQFF.

V usage is TRBV4-3 and J usage is TRBJ2-3; D not resolved. Deletions cut 0 bases from V and 3 bases from J, with 10 bases between. CDR1 and CDR2 (germline): LGHNA, YSLEER. This CDR3 region has 15 residues. CDR3 coding DNA: TGCGCCAGCAGCCAAGAGCTGGGCCGGACAGATACGCAGTATTTT. This translates into CASSQELGRTDTQYF.

V gene TRBV9 combines with J gene TRBJ2-7; unclear D gene. V was cut by 3 bases and J by 2 bases, with 12 bases left in between. Germline CDR1 SGDLS, CDR2 YYNGEE. This CDR3 has 14 residues. The CDR3 DNA follows: TGTGCCAGCAGCGCCGTTGGCGGCACCTACGAGCAGTACTTC. This codes for CASSAVGGTYEQYF. The full variable domain, its missing parts supplied by reference TRBV9 and TRBJ2-7, is DSGVTQTPKHLITATGQRVTLRCSPRSGDLSVYWYQQSLDQGLQFLIQYYNGEERAKGNILERFSAQQFPDLHSELNLSSLELGDSALYFCASSAVGGTYEQYFGPGTRLTVT.

The rearrangement links TRBV4-2 to TRBJ2-7, with 13 nucleotides matching TRBD2. The CDR3 totals 15 residues. V was pared by 5 bases and J by 2 bases, with 3 bases of the junction left unmatched. Germline assignment: CDR1 LGHNA and CDR2 YNFKEQ. The CDR3 DNA is TGTGCCAGCAGCACGGGGACTAGCGGGACCTACGAGCAGTACTTC. Translation gives CASSTGTSGTYEQYF.

This sequence joins TRBV5-6 and TRBJ1-4, with D perhaps TRBD1 (6 bases). Germline-derived CDR1 and CDR2 are SGHDT and YYEEEE. CDR3 length: 14 residues. V was trimmed by 4 bases and J by 8 bases, leaving 15 bases between them. Here the CDR3 reads CASSNRAYEEKLFF. Written as DNA, the CDR3 is TGTGCCAGCAGCAACAGGGCCTATGAGGAAAAACTGTTTTTT.

The chain combines TRBV11-1 with TRBJ1-1, with 9 bases matching TRBD1. Germline-derived CDR1 and CDR2 are SGHAT and FQDESV (reference sequence). This CDR3 has 17 residues. The trim removed 7 bases at V and 1 base at J, leaving 13 bases unmatched. CDR3: CASNPGGGQGSNTEAFF. The DNA for the CDR3 is TGTGCCAGCAACCCAGGTGGGGGACAGGGTTCGAACACTGAAGCTTTCTTT. Filled out from reference TRBV11-1 and TRBJ1-1, the complete variable domain reads EAEVAQSPRYKITEKSQAVAFWCDPISGHATLYWYRQILGQGPELLVQFQDESVVDDSQLPKDRFSAERLKGVDSTLKIQPAELGDSAMYLCASNPGGGQGSNTEAFFGQGTRLTVV.

This chain links TRBV30 with TRBJ1-1; D unclear. The V end was cut by 5 bases, the J end by 0 bases, with 7 bases between. The CDR3 is 12 residues long. Germline CDR1 is GTSNPN and CDR2 is SVGIG (reference sequence). CDR3 protein: CAWDILNTEAFF. The CDR3, as DNA: TGTGCCTGGGACATTTTGAACACTGAAGCTTTCTTT.

The chain uses TRBV4-2 and TRBJ2-7; weak D call: TRBD2 (6 bases). CDR3 length equals 16 residues. Trimming shortened V by 5 bases and J by 3 bases, and 20 bases separated the two germline ends. CDR1 LGHNA and CDR2 YNFKEQ come from the germline V gene. The CDR3 DNA sequence: TGTGCCAGCAGCGCCCGGGGAGGATTTACGGGCTACGAGCAGTACTTC. Amino acids: CASSARGGFTGYEQYF.

In this sample, this clone turned up once. The chain recombines TRBV4-3 with TRBJ2-3, with D possibly TRBD2 on 5 matching bases. In germline, CDR1 is LGHNA, CDR2 YSLEER. There are 16 residues in the CDR3. Trimming took off 4 bases at V and 2 bases at J, with 16 bases between the two ends. CDR3 nucleotide sequence: TGCGCCAGCAGCCCAGATGGACTCCTGATCACAGATACGCAGTATTTT. Translated: CASSPDGLLITDTQYF.